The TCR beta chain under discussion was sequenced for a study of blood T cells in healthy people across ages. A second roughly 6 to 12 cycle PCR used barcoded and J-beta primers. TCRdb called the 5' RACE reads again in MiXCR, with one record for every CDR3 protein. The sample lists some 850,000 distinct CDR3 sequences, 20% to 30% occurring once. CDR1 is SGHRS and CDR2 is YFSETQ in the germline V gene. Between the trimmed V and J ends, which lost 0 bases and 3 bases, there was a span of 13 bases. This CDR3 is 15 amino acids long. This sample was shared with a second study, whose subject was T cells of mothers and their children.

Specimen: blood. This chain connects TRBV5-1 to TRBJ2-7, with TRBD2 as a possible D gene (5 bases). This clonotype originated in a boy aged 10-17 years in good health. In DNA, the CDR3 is TGCGCCAGCAGCTTGGAAAGGCGGGCGGTCTACGAGCAGTACTTC. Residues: CASSLERRAVYEQYF.